Each of the 27 T cell receptor beta chains below was sequenced from the same sample in a study of shared clonotypes between healthy human individuals. Naive CD8 cells were CD45RO-negative, positively selected for CCR7, excluding terminally differentiated effector memory CD45RA+ cells. Assay used: immunoSEQ multiplex PCR; TCRdb lists only in-frame clones, some missing. The sample shows millions of clones, 85% to 95% of them seen only once. The sequenced sample was naive CD8+ T cells from PBMCs. These receptors all come from a man younger than 30 in good health. Some clones in this sample may be carry-over from other donors' samples.

The V and J genes are TRBV27 and TRBJ2-1, with 8 bases fitting TRBD2. In germline, CDR1 is MNHEY, CDR2 SMNVEV (reference sequence). Trimming took 8 bases from V and 3 from J; bases not matched to a gene: 9. The CDR3 extends over 15 amino acids. The CDR3, as DNA: TGTGCCAGCGTACCAACTAGCGGTTACTACAATGAGCAGTTCTTC. Encoded protein: CASVPTSGYYNEQFF.

The V and J genes are TRBV27 and TRBJ2-1; a possible D gene is TRBD1 (7 bases). Germline V gene data show CDR1 as MNHEY and CDR2 as SMNVEV (reference sequence). The CDR3 contains 16 residues. Trimming took off 5 bases at V and 0 bases at J, with 14 bases between the two ends. The CDR3 sequence: CASSPGGRSSYNEQFF. The CDR3 nucleotides are TGTGCCAGCAGTCCAGGGGGGAGAAGCTCCTACAATGAGCAGTTCTTC.

On this clone: This sample includes further DNA sequences coding for the same CDR3. This chain connects TRBV9 to TRBJ1-2; perhaps TRBD1 as D (5 bases). V was clipped by 0 bases and J by 5 bases, with 8 bases between them. This CDR3 region has 13 residues. Germline lookup yields CDR1 SGDLS and CDR2 YYNGEE. The CDR3: CASSVATAYGYTF. The CDR3 DNA follows: TGTGCCAGCAGCGTAGCGACAGCATATGGCTACACCTTC.

This clone was observed a single time. This chain links TRBV5-4 with TRBJ1-2; D might be TRBD1 (5 bases). Germline CDR1 is SGHNT and CDR2 is YYREEE (reference sequence). The CDR3 has 14 residues. The V end was cut by 6 bases, the J end by 6 bases, with 18 bases between. CDR3: CASIARGEEDGYTF. In nucleotides, the CDR3 is TGTGCCAGCATCGCCAGAGGGGAGGAGGATGGCTACACCTTC.

The gene calls are TRBV6-1 and TRBJ1-5; 8 bases fit TRBD1. Germline V lookup: CDR1 MNHNS, CDR2 SASEGT. This CDR3 has 14 amino acids. V dropped 7 bases and J dropped 4; count of bases not matched to a gene: 6. CDR3 sequence (DNA): TGTGCCAGCACAGGGACAGGCCGAAATCAGCCCCAGCATTTT. It is translated as CASTGTGRNQPQHF.

The chain is built from TRBV2 and TRBJ2-1, with 10 bases aligning to TRBD2. V was pared by 7 bases and J by 7 bases, with 16 bases of the junction left unmatched. The CDR3 extends over 17 amino acids. Germline-derived CDR1 and CDR2 are SNHLY and FYNNEI. CDR3: CASKAGPSSGSWNEQFF. The CDR3, as DNA: TGTGCCAGCAAGGCTGGGCCCTCTAGCGGGAGTTGGAATGAGCAGTTCTTC.

V and J are TRBV9 and TRBJ2-2; tentatively, D is TRBD1 or TRBD2 (5 bases each). The V gene's germline CDR1 is SGDLS and CDR2 YYNGEE. V lost 4 bases and J lost 4, with 14 bases in between. The CDR3 is 15 amino acids. This CDR3 is CASSSGGVSTGELFF. The DNA for the CDR3 is TGTGCCAGCAGCTCTGGGGGAGTCTCCACCGGGGAGCTGTTTTTT.

V and J are TRBV11-2 and TRBJ2-7; maybe TRBD1 (6 bases). Germline V lookup: CDR1 SGHAT, CDR2 FQNNGV. This CDR3 has 15 residues. Trimming took 5 bases from V and 2 from J, leaving 16 bases between them. CDR3 in DNA: TGTGCCAGCAGCCCCCAGACAGGAGTCCCCTACGAGCAGTACTTC. As protein: CASSPQTGVPYEQYF.

This chain connects TRBV9 to TRBJ2-1, with D perhaps matching TRBD2 (6 bases). Trimming took 3 bases from V and 10 from J, leaving 14 bases between them. The CDR3 length is 13 residues. Per germline, CDR1 SGDLS and CDR2 YYNGEE. The CDR3, as DNA: TGTGCCAGCAGCGGGCGGACTAAGGGGGAGCAGTTCTTC. Amino acids: CASSGRTKGEQFF.

The CDR3 bases are TGTGCCAGCAGTTTATTTCGGTCCCGGGAAGCGGGAGGTCCCCCAGATACGCAGTATTTT. It codes for CASSLFRSREAGGPPDTQYF. This chain links TRBV28 with TRBJ2-3, with TRBD2 matching over 9 bases. This CDR3 is 20 amino acids long. Germline assignment: CDR1 MDHEN and CDR2 SYDVKM. V lost 1 base and J lost 4; bases outside the gene matches: 18.

This chain connects TRBV7-8 to TRBJ1-1; 7 bases match TRBD1. The CDR3 consists of 17 residues. Germline V gene data show CDR1 as SGHVS and CDR2 as FQNEAQ. The V and J ends lost 2 bases and 4 bases, in that order; junction bases with no gene match: 13. CDR3 in amino acids: CASSLRLTGSLGTEAFF. CDR3 sequence (DNA): TGTGCCAGCAGCTTACGGTTGACAGGGAGCTTGGGCACTGAAGCTTTCTTT.

The rearrangement uses TRBV6-1 and TRBJ2-7, with TRBD1 identical over 9 bases. The CDR3 totals 14 residues. With 3 bases clipped from V and 2 bases from J, the junction kept 2 bases outside the gene matches. The germline CDR1 and CDR2 sequences are MNHNS and SASEGT. The DNA of the CDR3 is TGTGCCAGCAGTGAGACAGGGGGGCCCTACGAGCAGTACTTC. It encodes CASSETGGPYEQYF.

Regarding this clone: The identical CDR3 is also encoded by other nucleotide sequences in the sample. The rearrangement uses TRBV27 and TRBJ2-7; D is undetermined. CDR3 length equals 13 residues. CDR1 is MNHEY and CDR2 is SMNVEV in the germline V gene (reference sequence). V gave up 5 bases and J gave up 4 bases, with 12 bases separating them. The DNA of the CDR3 is TGTGCCAGCAGTCAAAGGACCAATTACGAGCAGTACTTC. This encodes CASSQRTNYEQYF.

The chain employs TRBV7-9 and TRBJ2-3; 13 bases are shared with TRBD2. The V segment lost 6 bases and the J segment 6 bases; nucleotides outside the gene matches: 9. Per germline, CDR1 SEHNR and CDR2 FQNEAQ (reference sequence). The CDR3 contains 16 residues. The CDR3 bases are TGTGCCAGCAGATCCGGGACTAGCGGGACGGGTGATACGCAGTATTTT. Its protein product is CASRSGTSGTGDTQYF.

V and J are TRBV7-2 and TRBJ2-3; D call uncertain. The ends were cut back, 6 bases at V and 2 bases at J, with 12 bases in the middle. Per germline, CDR1 SGHTA and CDR2 FQGNSA. CDR3 length: 14 residues. The CDR3 is CASRQPTHTDTQYF. CDR3 coding DNA: TGTGCCAGCAGGCAGCCGACCCACACAGATACGCAGTATTTT.

CDR3 protein: CASSFPQRGQSSGELFF. Written as DNA, the CDR3 is TGTGCCAGCAGCTTCCCGCAACGGGGACAGAGTTCCGGGGAGCTGTTTTTT. This rearrangement joins TRBV7-6 to TRBJ2-2; 7 nucleotides agree with TRBD1. The CDR3 totals 17 residues. V was pared by 3 bases and J by 6 bases, with 13 bases of the junction left unmatched. Per the germline V gene, CDR1 is SGHVS and CDR2 is FNYEAQ.

This chain joins TRBV27 and TRBJ1-2, with D possibly being TRBD1 (5 bases). The V gene's germline CDR1 is MNHEY and CDR2 SMNVEV (reference sequence). V was clipped by 6 bases and J by 3 bases, with 14 bases between them. There are 14 residues in the CDR3. The CDR3 is CASRGDLLDYGYTF. The CDR3 region has the DNA TGTGCCAGCAGGGGGGATCTTTTGGACTATGGCTACACCTTC.

The chain links TRBV30 to TRBJ2-2; either TRBD1 or TRBD2 may fit D (5 bases each). The CDR3 consists of 17 residues. Germline V gene data show CDR1 as GTSNPN and CDR2 as SVGIG (reference sequence). V lost 1 base and J 0 bases, leaving 15 bases between the germline ends. CDR3 DNA: TGTGCCTGGAGTGGGGGCGGGCTGGGTTCGAACACCGGGGAGCTGTTTTTT. Protein: CAWSGGGLGSNTGELFF.

The gene calls are TRBV27 and TRBJ2-3; D is possibly TRBD2 (6 bases). The CDR3 covers 16 residues. Germline V gene data show CDR1 as MNHEY and CDR2 as SMNVEV (reference sequence). V was shortened by 4 bases and J by 3 bases, with 17 bases between the two germline ends. CDR3 loop: CASSYLAAGKTDTQYF. CDR3 coding DNA: TGTGCCAGCAGTTACTTAGCGGCCGGAAAGACAGATACGCAGTATTTT.

J is TRBJ2-7 and V is TRBV6-1; no reliable D call. CDR3 length equals 14 residues. The germline V and J ends were trimmed by 7 bases and 1 base, with 14 bases remaining between them. Germline assignment: CDR1 MNHNS and CDR2 SASEGT. In nucleotides, the CDR3 is TGTGCCAGCACCTTGGGCCCTGGATCCTACGAGCAGTACTTC. The encoded protein is CASTLGPGSYEQYF.

The chain joins TRBV5-1 to TRBJ1-1; D uncertain. The CDR3 contains 15 residues. Germline CDR1 is SGHRS and CDR2 is YFSETQ. The V end lost 0 bases, the J end lost 4 bases, and 13 bases lay between the germline ends. The CDR3 is CASSLVGMTATEAFF. CDR3 DNA sequence: TGCGCCAGCAGCTTGGTAGGCATGACGGCCACTGAAGCTTTCTTT.

The chain joins TRBV28 to TRBJ2-3; D is possibly TRBD1 or TRBD2 (5 bases each). The CDR3 contains 17 residues. The germline gives CDR1 MDHEN, CDR2 SYDVKM. V was shortened by 5 bases and J by 5 bases, with 23 bases between the two germline ends. The CDR3 sequence is CASSRSENLGDRDTQYF. Here the CDR3 DNA reads TGTGCCAGCAGTCGGTCTGAGAATTTGGGGGATCGAGATACGCAGTATTTT.

V gene TRBV7-9 combines with J gene TRBJ1-5; no reliable D call. Germline V CDR1 and CDR2: SEHNR, FQNEAQ (reference sequence). The V and J ends lost 5 bases and 7 bases respectively, with 9 bases between them. The CDR3 is made up of 12 amino acids. The CDR3 nucleotides read TGTGCCAGCAGCGGACCCGGGCAGCCCCAGCATTTT. Its translation: CASSGPGQPQHF.

This clone was counted a few times. Different DNA sequences within this sample yield the same CDR3. The rearrangement joins TRBV6-5 to TRBJ1-1; D gene unclear. V lost 0 bases and J 0 bases, leaving 11 bases between the germline ends. From germline, CDR1 is MNHEY and CDR2 SVGAGI. This CDR3 has 16 residues. The DNA of the CDR3 is TGTGCCAGCAGTTACTCGATAGGACGTATGAACACTGAAGCTTTCTTT. This translates into CASSYSIGRMNTEAFF.

The CDR3 spells CASSIARSLDGYTF. CDR3 bases: TGTGCCAGTAGTATAGCCCGAAGCCTCGACGGCTACACCTTC. The rearrangement links TRBV19 to TRBJ1-2; D gene ambiguous. V was clipped by 1 base and J by 8 bases, with 14 bases between them. The CDR3 is made up of 14 amino acids. CDR1 and CDR2 from the germline V gene are LNHDA and SQIVND (reference sequence).

This clone has just a few counts. The J gene is TRBJ2-2, the V gene TRBV4-3, with D unresolved. V lost 0 bases, J lost 0 bases, and 5 bases lay in between. The germline CDR1 and CDR2 sequences are LGHNA and YSLEER. The CDR3 has 15 amino acids. Here the CDR3 DNA reads TGCGCCAGCAGCCAAGATCTGACGAACACCGGGGAGCTGTTTTTT. It is translated as CASSQDLTNTGELFF.

The chain joins TRBV28 to TRBJ2-1, with 9 bases lining up with TRBD2. The CDR3 extends over 17 amino acids. The J segment lost 7 bases and the V segment lost 5 bases, leaving 15 bases of the junction unmatched. Germline V lookup: CDR1 MDHEN, CDR2 SYDVKM. CDR3 region: CASSRPPWREGLNEQFF. DNA for the CDR3: TGTGCCAGCAGTCGCCCTCCCTGGCGGGAGGGCCTGAATGAGCAGTTCTTC.